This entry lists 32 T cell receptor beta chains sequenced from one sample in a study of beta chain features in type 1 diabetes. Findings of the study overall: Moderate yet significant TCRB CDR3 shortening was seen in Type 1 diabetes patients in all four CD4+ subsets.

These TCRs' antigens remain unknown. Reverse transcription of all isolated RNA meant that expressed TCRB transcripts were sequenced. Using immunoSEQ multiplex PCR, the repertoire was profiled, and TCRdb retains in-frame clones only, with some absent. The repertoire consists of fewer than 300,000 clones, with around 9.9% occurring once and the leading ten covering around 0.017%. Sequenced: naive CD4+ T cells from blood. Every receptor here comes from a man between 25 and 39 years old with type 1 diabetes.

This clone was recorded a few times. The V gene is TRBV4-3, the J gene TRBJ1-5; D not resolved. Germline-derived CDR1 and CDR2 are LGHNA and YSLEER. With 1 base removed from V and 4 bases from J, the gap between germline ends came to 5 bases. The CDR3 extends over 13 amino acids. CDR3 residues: CASSQAKNQPQHF. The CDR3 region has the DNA TGCGCCAGCAGCCAAGCAAAAAATCAGCCCCAGCATTTT.

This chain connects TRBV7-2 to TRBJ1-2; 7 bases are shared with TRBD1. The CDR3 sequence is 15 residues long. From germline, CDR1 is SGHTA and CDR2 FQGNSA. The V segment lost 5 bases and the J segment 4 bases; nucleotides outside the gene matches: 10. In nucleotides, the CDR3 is TGTGCCAGCAGCCAAACCAAACAGGGGATCTATGGCTACACCTTC. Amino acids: CASSQTKQGIYGYTF.

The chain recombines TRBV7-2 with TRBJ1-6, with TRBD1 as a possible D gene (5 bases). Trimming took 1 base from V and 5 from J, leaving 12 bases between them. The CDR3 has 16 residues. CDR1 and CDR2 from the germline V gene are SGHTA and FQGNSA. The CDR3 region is CASSLGGRVNNSPLHF. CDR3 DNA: TGTGCCAGCAGCTTAGGAGGCAGGGTAAATAATTCACCCCTCCACTTT.

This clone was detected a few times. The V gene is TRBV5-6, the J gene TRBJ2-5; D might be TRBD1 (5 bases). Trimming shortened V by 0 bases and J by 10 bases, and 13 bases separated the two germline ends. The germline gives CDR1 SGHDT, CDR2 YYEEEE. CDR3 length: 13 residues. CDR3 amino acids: CASSLGRGRDQYF. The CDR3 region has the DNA TGTGCCAGCAGCTTGGGCCGTGGCAGGGACCAGTACTTC.

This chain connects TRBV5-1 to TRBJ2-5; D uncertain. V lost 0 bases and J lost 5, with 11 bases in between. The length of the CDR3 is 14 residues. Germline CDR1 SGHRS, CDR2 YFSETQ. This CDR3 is CASSLVYDGETQYF. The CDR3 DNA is TGCGCCAGCAGCTTGGTTTATGACGGGGAGACCCAGTACTTC.

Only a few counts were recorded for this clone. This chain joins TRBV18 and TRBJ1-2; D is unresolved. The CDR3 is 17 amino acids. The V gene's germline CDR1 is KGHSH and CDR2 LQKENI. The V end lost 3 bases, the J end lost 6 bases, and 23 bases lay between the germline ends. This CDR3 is CASSPPLVGRVLDGYTF. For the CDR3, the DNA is TGTGCCAGCTCACCCCCCCTCGTCGGGAGGGTGTTGGATGGCTACACCTTC. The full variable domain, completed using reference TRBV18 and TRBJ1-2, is NAGVMQNPRHLVRRRGQEARLRCSPMKGHSHVYWYRQLPEEGLKFMVYLQKENIIDESGMPKERFSAEFPKEGPSILRIQQVVRGDSAAYFCASSPPLVGRVLDGYTFGSGTRLTVV.

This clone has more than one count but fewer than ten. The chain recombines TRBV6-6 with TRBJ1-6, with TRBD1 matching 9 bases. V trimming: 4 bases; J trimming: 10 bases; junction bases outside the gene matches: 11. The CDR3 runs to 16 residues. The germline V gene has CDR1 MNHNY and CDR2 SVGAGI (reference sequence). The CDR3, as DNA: TGTGCCAGCAGTTCTGCTGGGGGACAGGGCGTGTCACCCCTCCACTTT. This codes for CASSSAGGQGVSPLHF.

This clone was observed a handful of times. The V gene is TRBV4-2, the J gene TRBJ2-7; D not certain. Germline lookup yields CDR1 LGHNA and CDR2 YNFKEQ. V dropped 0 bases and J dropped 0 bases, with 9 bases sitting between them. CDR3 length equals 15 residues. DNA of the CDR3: TGTGCCAGCAGCCAAGATAATAGAAACTCCTACGAGCAGTACTTC. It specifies CASSQDNRNSYEQYF.

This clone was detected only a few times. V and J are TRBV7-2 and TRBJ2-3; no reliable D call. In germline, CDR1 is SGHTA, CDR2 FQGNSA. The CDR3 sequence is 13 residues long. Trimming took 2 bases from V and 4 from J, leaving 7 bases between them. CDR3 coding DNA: TGTGCCAGCAGCTTAAATCGCGCAGATACGCAGTATTTT. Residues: CASSLNRADTQYF.

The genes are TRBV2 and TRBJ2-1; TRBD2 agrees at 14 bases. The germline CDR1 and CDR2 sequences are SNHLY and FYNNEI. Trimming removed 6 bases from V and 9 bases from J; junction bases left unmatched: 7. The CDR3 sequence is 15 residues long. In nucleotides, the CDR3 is TGTGCCAGCAGAGAGACTAGCGGGGGGGCCCTTGAGCAGTTCTTC. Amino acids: CASRETSGGALEQFF.

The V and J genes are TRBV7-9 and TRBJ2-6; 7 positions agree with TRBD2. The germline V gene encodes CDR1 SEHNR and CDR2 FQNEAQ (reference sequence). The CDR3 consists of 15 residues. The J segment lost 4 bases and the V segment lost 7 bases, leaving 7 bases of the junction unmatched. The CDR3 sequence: CASILRESGANVLTF. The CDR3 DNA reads TGTGCCAGCATCCTGCGGGAGTCCGGGGCCAACGTCCTGACTTTC.

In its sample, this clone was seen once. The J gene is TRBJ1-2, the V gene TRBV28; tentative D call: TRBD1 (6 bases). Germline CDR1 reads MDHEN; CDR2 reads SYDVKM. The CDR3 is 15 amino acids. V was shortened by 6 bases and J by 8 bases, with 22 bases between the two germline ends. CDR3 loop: CASSQPPGQGQGYTF. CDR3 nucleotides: TGTGCCAGCAGCCAACCCCCCGGCCAGGGGCAGGGCTACACCTTC.

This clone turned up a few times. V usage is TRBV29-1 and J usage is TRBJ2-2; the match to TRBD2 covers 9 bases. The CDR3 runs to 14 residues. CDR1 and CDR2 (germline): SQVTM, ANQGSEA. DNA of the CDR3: TGCAGTGCGGGGGGGCAGGAAATATCCGGGGAGCTGTTTTTT. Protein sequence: CSAGGQEISGELFF.

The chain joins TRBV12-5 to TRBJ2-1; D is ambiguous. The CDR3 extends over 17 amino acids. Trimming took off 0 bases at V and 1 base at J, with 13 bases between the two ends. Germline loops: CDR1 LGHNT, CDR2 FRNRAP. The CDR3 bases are TGTGCTAGTGGTTTGGTCTGGTTCGAGGAATCCTACAATGAGCAGTTCTTC. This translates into CASGLVWFEESYNEQFF.

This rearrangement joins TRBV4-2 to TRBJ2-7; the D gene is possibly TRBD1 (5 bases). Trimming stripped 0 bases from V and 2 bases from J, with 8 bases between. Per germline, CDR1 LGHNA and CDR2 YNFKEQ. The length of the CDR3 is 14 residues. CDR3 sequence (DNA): TGTGCCAGCAGCCAAGAGGCCAGGGCCTACGAGCAGTACTTC. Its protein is CASSQEARAYEQYF.

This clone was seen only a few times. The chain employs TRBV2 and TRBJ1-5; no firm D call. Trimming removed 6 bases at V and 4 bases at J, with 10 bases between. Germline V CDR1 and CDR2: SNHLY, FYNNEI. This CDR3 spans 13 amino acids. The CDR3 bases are TGTGCCAGCAGGAACCTAGGAAATCAGCCCCAGCATTTT. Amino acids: CASRNLGNQPQHF.

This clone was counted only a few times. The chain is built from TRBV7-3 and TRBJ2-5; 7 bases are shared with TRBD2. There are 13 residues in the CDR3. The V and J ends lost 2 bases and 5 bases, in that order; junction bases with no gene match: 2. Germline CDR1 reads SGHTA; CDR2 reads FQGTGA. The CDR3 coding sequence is TGTGCCAGCAGCTTATGGGGGGGGGAGACCCAGTACTTC. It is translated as CASSLWGGETQYF.

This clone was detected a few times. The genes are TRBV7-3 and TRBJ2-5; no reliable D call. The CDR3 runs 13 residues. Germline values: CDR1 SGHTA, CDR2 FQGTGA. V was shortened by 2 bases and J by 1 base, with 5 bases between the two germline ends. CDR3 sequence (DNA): TGTGCCAGCAGCTTATCTAGCCAAGAGACCCAGTACTTC. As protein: CASSLSSQETQYF.

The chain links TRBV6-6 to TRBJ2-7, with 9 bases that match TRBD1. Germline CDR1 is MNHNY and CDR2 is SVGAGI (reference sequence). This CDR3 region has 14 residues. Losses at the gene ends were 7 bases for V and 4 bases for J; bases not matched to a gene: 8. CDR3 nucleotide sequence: TGTGCCAGCAAGGGTACAGGGGGCGGGTACGAGCAGTACTTC. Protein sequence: CASKGTGGGYEQYF.

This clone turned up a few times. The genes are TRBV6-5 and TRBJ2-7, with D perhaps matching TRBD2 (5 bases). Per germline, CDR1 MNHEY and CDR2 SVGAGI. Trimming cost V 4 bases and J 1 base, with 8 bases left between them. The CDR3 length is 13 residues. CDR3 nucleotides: TGTGCCAGCAGTTTTGGGGAGTCCTACGAGCAGTACTTC. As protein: CASSFGESYEQYF.

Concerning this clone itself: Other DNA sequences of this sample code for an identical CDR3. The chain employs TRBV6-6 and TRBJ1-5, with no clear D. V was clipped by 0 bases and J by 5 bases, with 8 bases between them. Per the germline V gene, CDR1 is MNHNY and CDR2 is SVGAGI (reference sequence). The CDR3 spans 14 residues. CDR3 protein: CASSYSGGDQPQHF. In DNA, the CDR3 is TGTGCCAGCAGTTACTCAGGCGGGGATCAGCCCCAGCATTTT.

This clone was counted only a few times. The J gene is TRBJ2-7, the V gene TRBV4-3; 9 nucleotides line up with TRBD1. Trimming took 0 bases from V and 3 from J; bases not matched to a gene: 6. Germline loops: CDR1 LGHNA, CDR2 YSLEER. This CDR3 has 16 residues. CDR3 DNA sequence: TGCGCCAGCAGCCAAGATGCTAGACAGGGGGTCTACGAGCAGTACTTC. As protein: CASSQDARQGVYEQYF.

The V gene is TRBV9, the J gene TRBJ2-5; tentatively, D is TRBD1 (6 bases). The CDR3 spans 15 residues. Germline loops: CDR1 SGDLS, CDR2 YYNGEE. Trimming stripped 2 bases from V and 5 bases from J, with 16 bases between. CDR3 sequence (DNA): TGTGCCAGCAGCGTGGCCGGGACAACGAAGGAGACCCAGTACTTC. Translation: CASSVAGTTKETQYF.

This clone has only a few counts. This chain's CDR3 is CSVESTVINEGQFF. In nucleotides, the CDR3 is TGCAGCGTTGAGTCGACAGTGATCAATGAAGGGCAGTTCTTC. The J gene is TRBJ2-1, the V gene TRBV29-1; TRBD1 might be the D (5 bases). CDR1 and CDR2 from the germline V gene are SQVTM and ANQGSEA. V was shortened by 3 bases and J by 12 bases, with 21 bases between the two germline ends. The CDR3 is 14 amino acids.

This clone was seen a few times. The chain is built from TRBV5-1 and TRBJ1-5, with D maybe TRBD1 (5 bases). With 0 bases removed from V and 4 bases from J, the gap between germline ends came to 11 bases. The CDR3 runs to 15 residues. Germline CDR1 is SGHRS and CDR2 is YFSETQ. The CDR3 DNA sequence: TGCGCCAGCAGCTTGGAGGGAGGGGAGAATCAGCCCCAGCATTTT. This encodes CASSLEGGENQPQHF. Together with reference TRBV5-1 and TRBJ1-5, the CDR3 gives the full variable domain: KAGVTQTPRYLIKTRGQQVTLSCSPISGHRSVSWYQQTPGQGLQFLFEYFSETQRNKGNFPGRFSGRQFSNSRSEMNVSTLELGDSALYLCASSLEGGENQPQHFGDGTRLSIL.

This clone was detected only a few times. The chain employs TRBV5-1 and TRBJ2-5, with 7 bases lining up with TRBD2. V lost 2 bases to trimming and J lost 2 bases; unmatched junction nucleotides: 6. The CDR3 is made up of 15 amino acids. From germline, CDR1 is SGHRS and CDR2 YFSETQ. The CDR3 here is CASSFSLAAQETQYF. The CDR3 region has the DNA TGCGCCAGCAGCTTTTCTCTAGCGGCTCAAGAGACCCAGTACTTC. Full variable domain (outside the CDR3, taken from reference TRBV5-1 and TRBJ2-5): KAGVTQTPRYLIKTRGQQVTLSCSPISGHRSVSWYQQTPGQGLQFLFEYFSETQRNKGNFPGRFSGRQFSNSRSEMNVSTLELGDSALYLCASSFSLAAQETQYFGPGTRLLVL.

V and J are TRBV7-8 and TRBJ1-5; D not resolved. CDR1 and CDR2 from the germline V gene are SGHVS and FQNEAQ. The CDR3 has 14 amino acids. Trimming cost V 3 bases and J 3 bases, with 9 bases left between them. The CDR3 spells CASSFYGNNQPQHF. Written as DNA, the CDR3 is TGTGCCAGCAGCTTTTACGGGAACAATCAGCCCCAGCATTTT.

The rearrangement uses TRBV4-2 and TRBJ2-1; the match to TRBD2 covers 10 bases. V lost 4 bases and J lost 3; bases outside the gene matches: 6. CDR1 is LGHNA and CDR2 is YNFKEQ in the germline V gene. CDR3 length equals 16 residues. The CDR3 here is CASSPGLADDYNEQFF. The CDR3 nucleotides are TGTGCCAGCAGCCCTGGACTAGCGGACGACTACAATGAGCAGTTCTTC.

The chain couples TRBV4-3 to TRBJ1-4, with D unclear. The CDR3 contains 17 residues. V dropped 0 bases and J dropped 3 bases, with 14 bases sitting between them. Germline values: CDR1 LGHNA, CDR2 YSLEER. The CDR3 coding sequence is TGCGCCAGCAGCCAAGATACGAGGGATGTGGCTAATGAAAAACTGTTTTTT. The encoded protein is CASSQDTRDVANEKLFF.

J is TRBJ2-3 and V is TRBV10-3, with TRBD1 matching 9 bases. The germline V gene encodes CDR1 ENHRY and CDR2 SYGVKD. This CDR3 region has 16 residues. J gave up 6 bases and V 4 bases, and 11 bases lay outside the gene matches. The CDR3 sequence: CAISAGKGQGSDTQYF. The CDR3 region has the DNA TGTGCCATCAGTGCGGGGAAGGGACAGGGATCCGATACGCAGTATTTT.

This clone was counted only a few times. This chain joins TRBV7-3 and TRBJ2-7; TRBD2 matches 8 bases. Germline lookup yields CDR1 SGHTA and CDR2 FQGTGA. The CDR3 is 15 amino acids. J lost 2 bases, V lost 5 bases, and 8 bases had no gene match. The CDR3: CASSLQAGATYEQYF. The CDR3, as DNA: TGTGCCAGCAGCCTACAAGCGGGGGCTACCTACGAGCAGTACTTC.

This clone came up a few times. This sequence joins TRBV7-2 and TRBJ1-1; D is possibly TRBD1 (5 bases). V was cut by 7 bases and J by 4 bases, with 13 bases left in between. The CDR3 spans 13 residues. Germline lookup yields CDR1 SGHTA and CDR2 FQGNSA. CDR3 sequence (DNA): TGTGCCAGCACCCCGGCAGGGCCCACTGAAGCTTTCTTT. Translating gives CASTPAGPTEAFF. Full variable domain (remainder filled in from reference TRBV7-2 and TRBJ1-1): GAGVSQSPSNKVTEKGKDVELRCDPISGHTALYWYRQSLGQGLEFLIYFQGNSAPDKSGLPSDRFSAERTGGSVSTLTIQRTQQEDSAVYLCASTPAGPTEAFFGQGTRLTVV.